The source of this T cell receptor (beta chain) is a study of T cells in Graves' hyperthyroidism and ophthalmopathy. This clonotype showed up many times. Its target is not known. J was trimmed by 0 bases and V by 2 bases; bases with no gene match: 2. CDR1 SGHRS and CDR2 YFSETQ come from the germline V gene. The CDR3 runs 16 residues. There were TCR beta CDR3 regions amplified from RNA transcripts. In the first-round RT-PCR of the TCR CDR3, the HTBI primer set was used. TCRdb re-analysed the multiplex PCR reads in MiXCR, keeping a single row per CDR3 protein. The data show hundreds of thousands of distinct CDR3 sequences, approximately 18% seen once. Uncontrolled infection, other autoimmune disease, pregnancy or lactation led to exclusion. Diagnosis relied on clinical symptoms, serum thyroxine and TRAb, thyroid ultrasound and orbital computed tomography. Study-level results: Blood held most thyroid clonotypes expanded above 0.001 frequency.

This sequence joins TRBV5-1 and TRBJ2-1, with 10 bases lining up with TRBD2. The sequence was obtained from a woman in her 50s with Graves' hyperthyroidism that later progressed to Graves' ophthalmopathy. Sequenced input: blood. The CDR3: CASSFTSGNSYNEQFF. The CDR3 DNA follows: TGCGCCAGCAGCTTCACTAGCGGGAACTCCTACAATGAGCAGTTCTTC.